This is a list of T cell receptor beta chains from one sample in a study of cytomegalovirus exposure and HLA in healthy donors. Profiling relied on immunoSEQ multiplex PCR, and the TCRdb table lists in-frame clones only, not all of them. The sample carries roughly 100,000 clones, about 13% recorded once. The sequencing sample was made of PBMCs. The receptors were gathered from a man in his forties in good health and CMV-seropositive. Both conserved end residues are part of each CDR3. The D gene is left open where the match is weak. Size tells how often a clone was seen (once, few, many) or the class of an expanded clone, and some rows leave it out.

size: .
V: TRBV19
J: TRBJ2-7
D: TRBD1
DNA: TGTGCCAGTAGTTTAACAGGGGATGCCTACGAGCAGTACTTC
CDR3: CASSLTGDAYEQYF

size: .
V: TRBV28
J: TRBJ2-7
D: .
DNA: TGTGCCAGCAGTTTATGGGAGGCCGAGCAGTACTTC
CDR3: CASSLWEAEQYF

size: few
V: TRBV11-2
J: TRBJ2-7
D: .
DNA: TGTGCCAGCAGCTTTGCCTCCCCCCAGGTCGCCTCCGAGCAGTACTTC
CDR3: CASSFASPQVASEQYF

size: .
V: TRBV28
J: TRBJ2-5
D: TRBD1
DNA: TGTGCCAGCAATCCCAGGGGGGAGACCCAGTACTTC
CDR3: CASNPRGETQYF

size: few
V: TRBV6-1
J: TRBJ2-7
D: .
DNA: TGTGCCAGCAGAGTTCAGTTCGCCGAGCAGTACTTC
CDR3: CASRVQFAEQYF

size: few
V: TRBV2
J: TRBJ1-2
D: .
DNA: TGTGCCAGCAGTGAATTGAGGGTTGGCGGTGGCTACACCTTC
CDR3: CASSELRVGGGYTF

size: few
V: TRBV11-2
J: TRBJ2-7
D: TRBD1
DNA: TGTGCCAGCAGCTCTTGGACAGGGATCTACGAGCAGTACTTC
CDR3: CASSSWTGIYEQYF

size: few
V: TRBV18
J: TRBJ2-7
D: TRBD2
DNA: TGTGCCAGCTCACTCGCAGGACTAGCGGGATACGAGCAGTACTTC
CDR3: CASSLAGLAGYEQYF

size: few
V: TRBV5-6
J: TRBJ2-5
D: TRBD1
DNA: TGTGCCAGCAGCCCAGGAGGTTGGACAGGAAAAGAGACCCAGTACTTC
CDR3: CASSPGGWTGKETQYF

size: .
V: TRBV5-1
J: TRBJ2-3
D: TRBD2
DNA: TGCGCCAGCAGCTGGGAGCGGGAGGGGATAGATACGCAGTATTTT
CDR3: CASSWEREGIDTQYF

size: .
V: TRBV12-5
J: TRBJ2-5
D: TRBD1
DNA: TGTGCTAGTGGACAGGGACAGGGAGAGGAGACCCAGTACTTC
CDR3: CASGQGQGEETQYF

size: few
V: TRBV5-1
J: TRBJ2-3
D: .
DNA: TGCGCCAGCAGGTTACGAGAAGATACGCAGTATTTT
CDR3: CASRLREDTQYF

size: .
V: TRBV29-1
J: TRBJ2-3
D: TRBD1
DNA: TGCAGCGTCGGGGACAGGGGTAGCACAGATACGCAGTATTTT
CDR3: CSVGDRGSTDTQYF

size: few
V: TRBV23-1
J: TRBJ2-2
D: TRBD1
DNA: TGCGCCAGCAGTCAATCGTGGACAGGGGTAAACGGGGAGCTGTTTTTT
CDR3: CASSQSWTGVNGELFF

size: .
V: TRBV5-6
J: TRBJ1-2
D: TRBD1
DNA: TGTGCCAGCAGCTTCTGGGACAGGAGGGTGGATGGCTACCCCTTC
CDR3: CASSFWDRRVDGYPF

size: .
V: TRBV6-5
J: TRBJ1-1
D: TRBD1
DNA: TGTGCCAGCAGCACAGGGGTTTCTCGAACTGAAGCTTTCTTT
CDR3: CASSTGVSRTEAFF

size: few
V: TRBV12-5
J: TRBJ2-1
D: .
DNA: TGTGCTAGTGGTTTGGGAGGTTATGAGCAGTTCTTC
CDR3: CASGLGGYEQFF

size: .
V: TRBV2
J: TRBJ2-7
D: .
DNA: TGTGCCAGCAGTGAAGGCAGTTGGAGGGCAGGCTACGAGCAGTACTTC
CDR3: CASSEGSWRAGYEQYF

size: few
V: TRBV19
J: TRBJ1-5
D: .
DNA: TGTGCCAGTGCAATTCAGGGGAATCAGCCCCAGCATTTT
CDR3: CASAIQGNQPQHF

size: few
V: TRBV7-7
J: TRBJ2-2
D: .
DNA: TGTGCCAGCAGCTTAAGTAGTTATACCGGGGAGCTGTTTTTT
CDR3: CASSLSSYTGELFF

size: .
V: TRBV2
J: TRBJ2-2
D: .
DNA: TGTGCCAGCAGTGAACAGGGGACCGGGGAGCTGTTTTTT
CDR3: CASSEQGTGELFF

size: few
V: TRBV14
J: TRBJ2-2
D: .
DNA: TGTGCCAGCAGCCAAGATCTCAGATCCGGGGAGCTGTTTTTT
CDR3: CASSQDLRSGELFF

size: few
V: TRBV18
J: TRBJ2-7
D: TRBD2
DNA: TGTGCCAGCTCACCGATTAGCGGGGGTAGCTCCTACGAGCAGTACTTC
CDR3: CASSPISGGSSYEQYF

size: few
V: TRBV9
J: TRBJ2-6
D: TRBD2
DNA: TGTGCCAGCAGCGTAGGCGGGGGGAGCGGGGCCAACGTCCTGACTTTC
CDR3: CASSVGGGSGANVLTF

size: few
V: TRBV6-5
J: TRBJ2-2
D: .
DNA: TGTGCCAGCAGTTACTCGCAGGGGCTAACGGGCGGGGAGCTGTTTTTT
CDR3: CASSYSQGLTGGELFF

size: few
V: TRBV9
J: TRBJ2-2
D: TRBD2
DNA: TGTGCCAGCAGCCCTCAGCGGGATGCCGGGGAGCTGTTTTTT
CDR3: CASSPQRDAGELFF

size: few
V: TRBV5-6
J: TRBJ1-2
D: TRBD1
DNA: TGTGCCAGCAGCCTCTTCCGACAGGGCGGCTACACCTTC
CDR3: CASSLFRQGGYTF

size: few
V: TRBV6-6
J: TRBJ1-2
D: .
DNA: TGTGCCAGCAGTTACACCGCAAGTAACTATGGCTACCCCTTC
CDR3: CASSYTASNYGYPF

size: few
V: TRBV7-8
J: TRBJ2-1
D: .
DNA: TGTGCCAGCAGCTTAGCGGGACAATACTACAATGAGCAGTTCTTC
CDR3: CASSLAGQYYNEQFF

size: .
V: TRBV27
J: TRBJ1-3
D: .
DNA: TGTGCCAGCAGTTCTGGGGCAGGAAACACCATATATTTT
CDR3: CASSSGAGNTIYF

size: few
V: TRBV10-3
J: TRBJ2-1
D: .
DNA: TGTGCCATCAGTGAGCGGAGGTCAAAATCCTACAATGAGCAGTTCTTC
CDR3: CAISERRSKSYNEQFF

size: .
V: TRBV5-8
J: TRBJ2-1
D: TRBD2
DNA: TGTGCCAGCAGCTTGGGGACTAGCAATTACAATGAGCAGTTCTTC
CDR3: CASSLGTSNYNEQFF

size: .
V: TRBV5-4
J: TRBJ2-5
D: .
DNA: TGTGCCAGCAGCCCGCCCAGCGGACAAGAGACCCAGTACTTC
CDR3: CASSPPSGQETQYF

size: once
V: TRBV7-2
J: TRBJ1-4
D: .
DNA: TGTGCCAGCAGCAAACAGGGAGCTAATGAAAAACTGTTTTTT
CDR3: CASSKQGANEKLFF

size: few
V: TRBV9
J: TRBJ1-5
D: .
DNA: TGTGCCAGCTCCCAGGAAGGCAATCAGCCCCAGCATTTT
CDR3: CASSQEGNQPQHF

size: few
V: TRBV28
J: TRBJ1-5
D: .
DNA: TGTGCCAGCAAGGCAGGGGTTAATCAGCCCCAGCATTTT
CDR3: CASKAGVNQPQHF

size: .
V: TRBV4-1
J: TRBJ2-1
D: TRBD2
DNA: TGCGCCAGCAGCCAAGGACTAGCGGGAGGGTCCCCTTACAATGAGCAGTTCTTC
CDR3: CASSQGLAGGSPYNEQFF

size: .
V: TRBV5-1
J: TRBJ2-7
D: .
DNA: TGCGCCAGCAGCTTGGGATCTAGCCGAAACTCCTACGAGCAGTACTTC
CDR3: CASSLGSSRNSYEQYF

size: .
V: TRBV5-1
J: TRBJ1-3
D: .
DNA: TGCGCCAGCAGCTTGGTGCCGGAGAAAAACACCATATATTTT
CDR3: CASSLVPEKNTIYF

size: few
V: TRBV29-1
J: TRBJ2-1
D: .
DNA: TGCAGCGTTGTCTTGGTGGCAAAATTTGAGCAGTTCTTC
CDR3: CSVVLVAKFEQFF

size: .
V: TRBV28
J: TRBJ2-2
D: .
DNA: TGTGCCAGCAGTTTATACGGGACATACACCGGGGAGCTGTTTTTT
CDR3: CASSLYGTYTGELFF

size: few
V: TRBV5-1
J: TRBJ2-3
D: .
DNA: TGCGCCAGCAGCTTGGCCCACTACCAAAGCACAGATACGCAGTATTTT
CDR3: CASSLAHYQSTDTQYF

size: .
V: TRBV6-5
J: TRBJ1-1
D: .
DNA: TGTGCCAGCAGTTACTCGAGCCTGCACACTGAAGCTTTCTTT
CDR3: CASSYSSLHTEAFF

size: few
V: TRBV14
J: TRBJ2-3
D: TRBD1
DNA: TGTGCCAGTCGGGACAGGGGGACAGATACGCAGTATTTT
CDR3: CASRDRGTDTQYF

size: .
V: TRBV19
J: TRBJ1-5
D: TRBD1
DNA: TGTGCCAGTAGTACCCGGACAGGGTTGGGTATAGGGCCCCAGCATTTT
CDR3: CASSTRTGLGIGPQHF

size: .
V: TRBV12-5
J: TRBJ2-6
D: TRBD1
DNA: TGTGCTAGTGGTTCCGGACAGGCTGGGGCCAACGTCCTGACTTTC
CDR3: CASGSGQAGANVLTF

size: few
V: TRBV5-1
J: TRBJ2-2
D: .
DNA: TGCGCAAGCAGCTGGTTGAGCGGGGAGCTGTTTTTT
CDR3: CASSWLSGELFF

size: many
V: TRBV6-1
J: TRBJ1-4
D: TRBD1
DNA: TGTGCCAGCAGTGAAAGGGCCGGGACAGCGGAAAAACTGTTTTTT
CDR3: CASSERAGTAEKLFF

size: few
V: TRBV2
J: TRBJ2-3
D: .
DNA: TGTGCCAGCAGTGAAAGCCGGACAGGCACAGATACGCAGTATTTT
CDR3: CASSESRTGTDTQYF

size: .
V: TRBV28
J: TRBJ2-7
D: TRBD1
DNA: TGTGCCAGCAGTTTCGAAATGGGACAGTTACACTACGAGCAGTACTTC
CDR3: CASSFEMGQLHYEQYF

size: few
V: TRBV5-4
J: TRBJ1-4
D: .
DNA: TGTGCCAGCAGCTCGGACAGCACAACTAATGAAAAACTGTTTTTT
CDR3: CASSSDSTTNEKLFF

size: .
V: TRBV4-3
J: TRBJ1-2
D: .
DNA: TGCGCCAGCAGCCATCTGACCGGGAACTATGGCTACACCTTC
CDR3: CASSHLTGNYGYTF

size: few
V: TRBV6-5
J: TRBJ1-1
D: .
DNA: TGTGCCAGCACCCAGAGGGGGGGCCTCGAAGCTTTCTTT
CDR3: CASTQRGGLEAFF